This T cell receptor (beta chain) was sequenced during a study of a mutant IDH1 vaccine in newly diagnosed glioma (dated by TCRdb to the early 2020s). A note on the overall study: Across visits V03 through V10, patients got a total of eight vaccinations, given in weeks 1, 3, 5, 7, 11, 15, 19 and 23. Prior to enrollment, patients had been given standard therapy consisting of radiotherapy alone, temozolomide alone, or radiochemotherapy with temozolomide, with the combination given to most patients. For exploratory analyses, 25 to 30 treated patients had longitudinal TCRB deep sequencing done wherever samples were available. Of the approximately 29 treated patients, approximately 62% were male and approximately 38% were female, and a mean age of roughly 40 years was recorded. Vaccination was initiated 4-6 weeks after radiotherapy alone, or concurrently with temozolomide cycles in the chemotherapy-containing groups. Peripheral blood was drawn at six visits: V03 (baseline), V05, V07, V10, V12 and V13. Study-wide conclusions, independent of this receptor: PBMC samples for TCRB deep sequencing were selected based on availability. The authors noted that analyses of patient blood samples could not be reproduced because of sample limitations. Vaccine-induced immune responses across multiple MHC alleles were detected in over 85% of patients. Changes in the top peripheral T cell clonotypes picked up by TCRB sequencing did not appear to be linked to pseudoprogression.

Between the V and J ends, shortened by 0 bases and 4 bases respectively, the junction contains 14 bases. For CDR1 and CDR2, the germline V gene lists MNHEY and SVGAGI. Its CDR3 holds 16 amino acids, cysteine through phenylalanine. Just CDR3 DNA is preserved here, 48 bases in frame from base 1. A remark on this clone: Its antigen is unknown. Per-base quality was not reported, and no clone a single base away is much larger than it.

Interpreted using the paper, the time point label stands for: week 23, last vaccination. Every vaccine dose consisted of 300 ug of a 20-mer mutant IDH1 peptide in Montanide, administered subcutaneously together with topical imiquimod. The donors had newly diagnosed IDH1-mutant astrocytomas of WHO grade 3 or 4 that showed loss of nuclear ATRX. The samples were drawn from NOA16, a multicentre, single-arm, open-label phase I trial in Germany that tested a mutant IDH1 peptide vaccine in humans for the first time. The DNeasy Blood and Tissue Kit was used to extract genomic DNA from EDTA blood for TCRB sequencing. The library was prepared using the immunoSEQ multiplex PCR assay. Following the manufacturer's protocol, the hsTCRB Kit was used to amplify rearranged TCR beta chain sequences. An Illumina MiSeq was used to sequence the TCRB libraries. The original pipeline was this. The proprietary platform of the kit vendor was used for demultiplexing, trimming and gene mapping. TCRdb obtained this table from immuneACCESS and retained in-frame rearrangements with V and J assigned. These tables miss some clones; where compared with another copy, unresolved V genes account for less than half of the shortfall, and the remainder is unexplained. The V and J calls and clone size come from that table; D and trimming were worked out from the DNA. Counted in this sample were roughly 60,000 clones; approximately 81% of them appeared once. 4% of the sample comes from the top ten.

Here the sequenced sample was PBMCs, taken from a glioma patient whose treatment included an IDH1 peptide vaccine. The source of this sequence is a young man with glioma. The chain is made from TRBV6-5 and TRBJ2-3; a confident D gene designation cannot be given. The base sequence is TGTGCCAGCAGTTACTCGATCCGGCATCCCGCAGATACGCAGTATTTT. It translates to CASSYSIRHPADTQYF.